A single TCR beta chain is shown here with its context. Its antigen remains unknown. V dropped 2 bases and J dropped 6; count of bases not matched to a gene: 1. Germline V lookup: CDR1 SEHNR, CDR2 FQNEAQ (reference sequence). The CDR3 is 13 amino acids. The data belong to a study of early T cells in non-severe SARS-CoV-2 infection. As for the study in general: Bulk RNA isolated from unsorted whole blood underwent sequencing; chains were not paired. Study conclusions and caveats: VDJdb matching, biased toward anti-spike CD8 responses, missed private and CD4 specificities.

Unique molecular identifier tags were affixed to discrete cDNA molecules. TCRdb independently ran MiXCR on the 5' RACE reads; one entry per CDR3 protein. The sample gives roughly 65,000 distinct CDR3 sequences, approximately 10% of which show up once; 6.4% is in the top ten. The material sequenced was whole blood. The chain recombines TRBV7-9 with TRBJ2-1; TRBD1 aligns across 7 bases. This sequence originates from an adult who was a healthcare worker with PCR-confirmed SARS-CoV-2 infection or an uninfected control (not recorded which). The chain's CDR3 is CASSLSGGNEQFF. Here the CDR3 DNA reads TGTGCCAGCAGCTTATCAGGGGGCAATGAGCAGTTCTTC. Full variable domain (outside the CDR3, taken from reference TRBV7-9 and TRBJ2-1): DTGVSQNPRHKITKRGQNVTFRCDPISEHNRLYWYRQTLGQGPEFLTYFQNEAQLEKSRLLSDRFSAERPKGSFSTLEIQRTEQGDSAMYLCASSLSGGNEQFFGPGTRLTVL.